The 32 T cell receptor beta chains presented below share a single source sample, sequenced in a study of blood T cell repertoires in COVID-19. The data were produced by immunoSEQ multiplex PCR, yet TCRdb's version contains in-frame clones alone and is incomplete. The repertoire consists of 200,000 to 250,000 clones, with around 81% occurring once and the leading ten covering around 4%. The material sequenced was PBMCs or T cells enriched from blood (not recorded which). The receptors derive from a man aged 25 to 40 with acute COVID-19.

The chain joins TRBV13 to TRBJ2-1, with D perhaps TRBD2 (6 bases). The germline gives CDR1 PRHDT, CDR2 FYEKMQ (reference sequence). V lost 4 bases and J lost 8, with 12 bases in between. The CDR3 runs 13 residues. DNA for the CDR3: TGTGCCAGCAGCTGGCGGGCGGGGCATGAGCAGTTCTTC. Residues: CASSWRAGHEQFF.

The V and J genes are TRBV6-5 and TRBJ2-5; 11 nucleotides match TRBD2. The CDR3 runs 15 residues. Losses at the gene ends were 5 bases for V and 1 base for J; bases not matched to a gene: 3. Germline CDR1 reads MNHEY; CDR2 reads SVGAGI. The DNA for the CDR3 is TGTGCCAGCAGTCTAGCGGGGGGCTCCCAAGAGACCCAGTACTTC. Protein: CASSLAGGSQETQYF.

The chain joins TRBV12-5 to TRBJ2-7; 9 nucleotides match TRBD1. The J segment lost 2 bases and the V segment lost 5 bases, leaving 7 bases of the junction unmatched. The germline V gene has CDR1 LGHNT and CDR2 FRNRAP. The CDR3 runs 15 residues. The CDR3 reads CASGQGQGPPYEQYF. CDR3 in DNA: TGTGCTAGTGGTCAAGGACAGGGGCCTCCCTACGAGCAGTACTTC. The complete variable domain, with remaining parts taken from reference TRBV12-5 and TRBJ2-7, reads DARVTQTPRHKVTEMGQEVTMRCQPILGHNTVFWYRQTMMQGLELLAYFRNRAPLDDSGMPKDRFSAEMPDATLATLKIQPSEPRDSAVYFCASGQGQGPPYEQYFGPGTRLTVT.

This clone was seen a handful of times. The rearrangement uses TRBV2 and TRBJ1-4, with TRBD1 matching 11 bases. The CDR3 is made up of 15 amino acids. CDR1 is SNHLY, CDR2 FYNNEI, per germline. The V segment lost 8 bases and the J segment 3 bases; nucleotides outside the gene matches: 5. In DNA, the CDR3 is TGTGCCAGCGGACAGGGGGCATTCTCTAATGAAAAACTGTTTTTT. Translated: CASGQGAFSNEKLFF. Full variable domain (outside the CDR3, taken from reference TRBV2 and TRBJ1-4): EPEVTQTPSHQVTQMGQEVILRCVPISNHLYFYWYRQILGQKVEFLVSFYNNEISEKSEIFDDQFSVERPDGSNFTLKIRSTKLEDSAMYFCASGQGAFSNEKLFFGSGTQLSVL.

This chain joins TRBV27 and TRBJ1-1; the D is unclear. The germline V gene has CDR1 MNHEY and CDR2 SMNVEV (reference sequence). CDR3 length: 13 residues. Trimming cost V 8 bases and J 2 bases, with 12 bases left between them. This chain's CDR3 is CASRPGVNTEAFF. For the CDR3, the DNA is TGTGCCAGCCGCCCCGGGGTAAACACTGAAGCTTTCTTT.

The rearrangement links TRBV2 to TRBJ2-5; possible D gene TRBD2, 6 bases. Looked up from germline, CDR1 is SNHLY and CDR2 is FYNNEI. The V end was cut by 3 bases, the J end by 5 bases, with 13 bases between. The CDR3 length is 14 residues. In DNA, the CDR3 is TGTGCCAGCAGTGATCCCTCAGGGAGGGAGACCCAGTACTTC. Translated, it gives CASSDPSGRETQYF. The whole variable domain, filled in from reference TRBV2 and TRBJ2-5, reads EPEVTQTPSHQVTQMGQEVILRCVPISNHLYFYWYRQILGQKVEFLVSFYNNEISEKSEIFDDQFSVERPDGSNFTLKIRSTKLEDSAMYFCASSDPSGRETQYFGPGTRLLVL.

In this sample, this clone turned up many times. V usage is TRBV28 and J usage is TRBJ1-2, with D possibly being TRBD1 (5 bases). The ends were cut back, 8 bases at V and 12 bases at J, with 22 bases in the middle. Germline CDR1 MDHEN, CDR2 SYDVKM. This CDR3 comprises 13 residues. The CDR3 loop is CASQGEAGSYHTF. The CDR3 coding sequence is TGTGCCAGCCAGGGCGAGGCGGGATCCTACCACACCTTC.

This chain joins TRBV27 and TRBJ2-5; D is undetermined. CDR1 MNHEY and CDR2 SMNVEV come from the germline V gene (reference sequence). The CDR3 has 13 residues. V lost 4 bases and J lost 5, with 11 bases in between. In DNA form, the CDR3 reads TGTGCCAGCAGTTCCATAGACTGGGAGACCCAGTACTTC. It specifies CASSSIDWETQYF.

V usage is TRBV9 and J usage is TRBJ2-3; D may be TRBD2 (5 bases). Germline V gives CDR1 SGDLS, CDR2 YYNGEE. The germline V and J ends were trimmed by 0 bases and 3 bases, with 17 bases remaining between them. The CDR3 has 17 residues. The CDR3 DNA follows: TGTGCCAGCAGCGTAGGAGCGTGGCTAGCCAGGACAGATACGCAGTATTTT. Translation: CASSVGAWLARTDTQYF. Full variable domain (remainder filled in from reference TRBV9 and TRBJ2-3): DSGVTQTPKHLITATGQRVTLRCSPRSGDLSVYWYQQSLDQGLQFLIQYYNGEERAKGNILERFSAQQFPDLHSELNLSSLELGDSALYFCASSVGAWLARTDTQYFGPGTRLTVL.

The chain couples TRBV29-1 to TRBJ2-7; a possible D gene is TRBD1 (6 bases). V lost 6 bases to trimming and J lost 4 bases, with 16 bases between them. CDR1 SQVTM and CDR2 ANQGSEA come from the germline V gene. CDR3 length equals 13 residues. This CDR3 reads CSVALLDRYEQYF. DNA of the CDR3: TGCAGCGTCGCCCTACTTGACAGGTACGAGCAGTACTTC.

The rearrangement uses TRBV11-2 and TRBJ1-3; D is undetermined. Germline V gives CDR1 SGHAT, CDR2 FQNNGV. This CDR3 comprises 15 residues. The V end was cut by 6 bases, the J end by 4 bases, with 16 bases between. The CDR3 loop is CASRVGGRSGNTIYF. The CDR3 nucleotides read TGTGCCAGCAGGGTGGGAGGGCGCAGCGGAAACACCATATATTTT.

CDR3 amino acids: CASSQESGYRETQYF. As DNA, the CDR3 is TGTGCCAGCAGCCAAGAATCAGGGTATCGGGAGACCCAGTACTTC. This chain connects TRBV3-1 (or the pseudogene TRBV3-2) to TRBJ2-5, with D possibly TRBD1 on 5 matching bases. V lost 0 bases to trimming and J lost 5 bases, with 13 bases between them. CDR3 length: 15 amino acids. The germline CDR1 and CDR2 sequences are LGHDT and YNNKEL (reference sequence).

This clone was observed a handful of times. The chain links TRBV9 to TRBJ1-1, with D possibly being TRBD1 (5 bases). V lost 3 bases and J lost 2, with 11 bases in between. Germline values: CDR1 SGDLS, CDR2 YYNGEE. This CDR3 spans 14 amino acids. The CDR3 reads CASSASTDNTEAFF. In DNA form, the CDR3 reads TGTGCCAGCAGCGCCTCGACAGATAACACTGAAGCTTTCTTT.

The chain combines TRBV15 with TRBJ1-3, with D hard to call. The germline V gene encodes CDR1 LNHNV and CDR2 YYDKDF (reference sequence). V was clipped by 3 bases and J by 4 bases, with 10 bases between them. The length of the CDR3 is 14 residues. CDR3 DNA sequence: TGTGCCACCAGCAGGGAGGGAGCAGGAAACACCATATATTTT. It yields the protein CATSREGAGNTIYF.

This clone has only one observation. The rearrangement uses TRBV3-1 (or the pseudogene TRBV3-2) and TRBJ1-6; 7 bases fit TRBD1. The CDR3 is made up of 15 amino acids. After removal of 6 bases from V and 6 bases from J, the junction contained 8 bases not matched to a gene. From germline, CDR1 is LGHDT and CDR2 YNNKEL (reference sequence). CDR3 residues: CASRDTGAGNSPLHF. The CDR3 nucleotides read TGTGCCAGCAGGGACACAGGGGCAGGTAATTCACCCCTCCACTTT.

The CDR3 spells CASSLARQGENEQYF. DNA of the CDR3: TGCGCCAGCAGCCTAGCGCGACAGGGAGAAAACGAGCAGTACTTC. The gene calls are TRBV5-1 and TRBJ2-7; TRBD1 might be the D (7 bases). CDR3 length equals 15 residues. Trimming left V 4 bases short and J 5 bases short, with 19 bases between. Germline CDR1 SGHRS, CDR2 YFSETQ.

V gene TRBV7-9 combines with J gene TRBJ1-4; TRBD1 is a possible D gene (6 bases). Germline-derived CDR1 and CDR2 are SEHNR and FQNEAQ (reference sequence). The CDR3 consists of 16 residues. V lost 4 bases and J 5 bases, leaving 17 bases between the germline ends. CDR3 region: CASSSSDRPINEKLFF. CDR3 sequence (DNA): TGTGCCAGCAGCTCCAGCGACAGGCCTATCAATGAAAAACTGTTTTTT.

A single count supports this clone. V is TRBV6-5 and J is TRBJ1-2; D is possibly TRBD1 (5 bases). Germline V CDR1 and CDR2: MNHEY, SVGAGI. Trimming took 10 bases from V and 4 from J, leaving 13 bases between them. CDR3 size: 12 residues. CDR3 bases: TGTGCCACCTCGGGCGGGACCTATGGCTACACCTTC. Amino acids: CATSGGTYGYTF.

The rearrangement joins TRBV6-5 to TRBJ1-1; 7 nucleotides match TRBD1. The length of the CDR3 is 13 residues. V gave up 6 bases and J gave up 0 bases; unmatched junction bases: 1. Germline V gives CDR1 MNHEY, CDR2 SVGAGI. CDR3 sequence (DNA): TGTGCCAGCAGCCAGGGGGTGAACACTGAAGCTTTCTTT. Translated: CASSQGVNTEAFF.

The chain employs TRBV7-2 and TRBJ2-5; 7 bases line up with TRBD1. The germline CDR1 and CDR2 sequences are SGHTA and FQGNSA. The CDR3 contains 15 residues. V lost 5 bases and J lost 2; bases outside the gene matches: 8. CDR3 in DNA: TGTGCCAGCAGCCGGATAGGGACAGCGCAAGAGACCCAGTACTTC. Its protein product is CASSRIGTAQETQYF.

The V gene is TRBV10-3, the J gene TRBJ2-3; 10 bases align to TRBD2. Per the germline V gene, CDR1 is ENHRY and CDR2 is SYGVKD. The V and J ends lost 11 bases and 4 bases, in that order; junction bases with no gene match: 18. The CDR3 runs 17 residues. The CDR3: CAVRPGLATTVADTQYF. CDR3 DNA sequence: TGTGCCGTCCGACCGGGACTAGCGACCACGGTGGCAGATACGCAGTATTTT.

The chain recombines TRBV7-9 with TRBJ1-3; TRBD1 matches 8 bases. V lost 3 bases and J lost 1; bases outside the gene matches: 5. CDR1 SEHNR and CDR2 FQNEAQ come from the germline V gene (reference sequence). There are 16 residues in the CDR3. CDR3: CASSFSGGSSGNTIYF. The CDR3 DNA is TGTGCCAGCAGCTTCTCAGGGGGCTCTTCTGGAAACACCATATATTTT.

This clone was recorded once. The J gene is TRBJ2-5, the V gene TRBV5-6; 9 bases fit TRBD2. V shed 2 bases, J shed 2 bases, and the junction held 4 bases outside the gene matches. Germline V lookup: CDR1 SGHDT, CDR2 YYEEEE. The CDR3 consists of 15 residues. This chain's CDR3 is CASSFPSGGQETQYF. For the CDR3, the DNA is TGTGCCAGCAGCTTTCCCAGCGGGGGGCAAGAGACCCAGTACTTC.

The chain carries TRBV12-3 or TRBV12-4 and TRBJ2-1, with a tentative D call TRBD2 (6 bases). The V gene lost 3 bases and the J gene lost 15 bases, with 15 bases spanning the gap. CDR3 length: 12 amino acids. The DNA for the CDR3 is TGTGCCAGCAGTTTCGGGAGCTCTAGTGGGTTCTTC. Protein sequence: CASSFGSSSGFF.

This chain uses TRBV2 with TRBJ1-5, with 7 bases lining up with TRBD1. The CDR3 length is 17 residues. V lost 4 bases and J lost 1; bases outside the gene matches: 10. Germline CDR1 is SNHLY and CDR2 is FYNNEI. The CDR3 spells CASSGRDRNTSNQPQHF. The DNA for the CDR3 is TGTGCCAGCAGTGGGAGGGACAGAAATACAAGCAATCAGCCCCAGCATTTT. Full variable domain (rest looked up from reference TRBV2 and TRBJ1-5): EPEVTQTPSHQVTQMGQEVILRCVPISNHLYFYWYRQILGQKVEFLVSFYNNEISEKSEIFDDQFSVERPDGSNFTLKIRSTKLEDSAMYFCASSGRDRNTSNQPQHFGDGTRLSIL.

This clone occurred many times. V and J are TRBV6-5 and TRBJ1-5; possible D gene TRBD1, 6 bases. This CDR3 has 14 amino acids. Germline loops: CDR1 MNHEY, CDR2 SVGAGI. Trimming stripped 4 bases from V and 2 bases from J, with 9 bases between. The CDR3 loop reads CASSLGQRNQPQHF. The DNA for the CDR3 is TGTGCCAGCAGTTTGGGACAACGCAATCAGCCCCAGCATTTT.

The CDR3 DNA reads TGTGCCACCAGCAGCACTCCGGGGGGGAGGGAGACCCAGTACTTC. Encoded protein: CATSSTPGGRETQYF. The J gene is TRBJ2-5, the V gene TRBV15; 8 bases match TRBD2. This CDR3 contains 15 residues. The V and J ends lost 3 bases and 5 bases, in that order; junction bases with no gene match: 8. Germline V gene data show CDR1 as LNHNV and CDR2 as YYDKDF (reference sequence).

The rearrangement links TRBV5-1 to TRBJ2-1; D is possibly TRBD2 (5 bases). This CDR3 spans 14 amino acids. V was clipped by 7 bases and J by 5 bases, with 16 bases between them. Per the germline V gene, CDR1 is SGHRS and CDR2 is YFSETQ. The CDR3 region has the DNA TGCGCCAGCCGAAGGGAGACCGCAAACAATGAGCAGTTCTTC. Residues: CASRRETANNEQFF.

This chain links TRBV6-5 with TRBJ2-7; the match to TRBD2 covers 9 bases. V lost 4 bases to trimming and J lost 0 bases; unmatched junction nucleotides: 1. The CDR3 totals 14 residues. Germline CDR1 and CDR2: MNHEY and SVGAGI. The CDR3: CASSWTSASYEQYF. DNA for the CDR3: TGTGCCAGCAGTTGGACTAGCGCCTCCTACGAGCAGTACTTC.

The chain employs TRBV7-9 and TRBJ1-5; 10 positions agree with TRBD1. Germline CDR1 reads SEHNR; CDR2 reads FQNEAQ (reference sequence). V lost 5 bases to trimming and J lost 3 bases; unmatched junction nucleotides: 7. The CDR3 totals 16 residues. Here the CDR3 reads CASSAGTGVDNQPQHF. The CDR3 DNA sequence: TGTGCCAGCAGCGCGGGGACAGGGGTTGACAATCAGCCCCAGCATTTT.

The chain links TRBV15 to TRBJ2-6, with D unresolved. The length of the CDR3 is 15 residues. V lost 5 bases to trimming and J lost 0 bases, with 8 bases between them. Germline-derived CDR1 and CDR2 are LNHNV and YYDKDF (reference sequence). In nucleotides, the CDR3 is TGTGCCACCAGCTTAGGAGTCTCTGGGGCCAACGTCCTGACTTTC. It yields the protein CATSLGVSGANVLTF.

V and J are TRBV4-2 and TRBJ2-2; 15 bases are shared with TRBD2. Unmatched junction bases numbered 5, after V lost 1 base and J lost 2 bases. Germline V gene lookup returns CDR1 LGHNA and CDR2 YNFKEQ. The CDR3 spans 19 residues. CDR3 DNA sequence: TGTGCCAGCAGCCAAGGCGGACTAGCGGGGGGGCTAAACACCGGGGAGCTGTTTTTT. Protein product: CASSQGGLAGGLNTGELFF.